This is a list of T cell receptor beta chains from one sample in a study of cytomegalovirus exposure and HLA in healthy donors. Repertoires were generated with immunoSEQ multiplex PCR, while TCRdb's copy carries only in-frame clones and drops some. The sample shows about 110,000 clones, roughly 90% of them seen only once. The sequenced material came from PBMCs. These receptors came from a woman in her thirties in good health and CMV-seropositive. The CDR3 runs from the conserved cysteine through the conserved F or W. A D gene is named only where the DNA matches it firmly. Some rows have no size entry. The others give once, few or many, or a class for an expanded clone.

cdr3_aa,cdr3_nt,j_call,v_call,clone_size,d_call
CASSMGTGSSPLHF,TGTGCCAGTAGTATGGGGACAGGGTCTTCACCCCTCCACTTT,TRBJ1-6,TRBV19,-,TRBD1
CASSQDTGYSYNEQFF,TGCGCCAGCAGCCAAGATACGGGGTACTCCTACAATGAGCAGTTCTTC,TRBJ2-1,TRBV4-3,once,-
CASSMELAQETQYF,TGTGCCAGTAGTATGGAACTAGCGCAAGAGACCCAGTACTTC,TRBJ2-5,TRBV19,-,TRBD2
CAISESTGTGSEAFF,TGTGCCATCAGTGAGTCGACCGGGACAGGTTCTGAAGCTTTCTTT,TRBJ1-1,TRBV10-3,-,TRBD1
CSVEDRAAGGVDTQYF,TGCAGCGTTGAAGATCGGGCGGCAGGGGGCGTAGATACGCAGTATTTT,TRBJ2-3,TRBV29-1,-,TRBD1
CSTARDRGSGYTF,TGCAGCACCGCTCGGGACAGGGGCTCTGGCTACACCTTC,TRBJ1-2,TRBV29-1,-,TRBD1
CASSGGAVYYGYTF,TGTGCCAGCAGCGGGGGGGCCGTGTACTATGGCTACACCTTC,TRBJ1-2,TRBV28,-,-
CASSSLAGGPEETQYF,TGTGCCAGCAGTTCTTTAGCGGGAGGGCCGGAAGAGACCCAGTACTTC,TRBJ2-5,TRBV28,-,TRBD2
CASGFASVSHEQYF,TGTGCCAGCGGTTTTGCTTCCGTGAGTCACGAGCAGTACTTC,TRBJ2-7,TRBV2,-,-
CASSRNGASLSGEQYF,TGTGCCAGCAGCCGTAACGGAGCTAGCCTAAGCGGCGAGCAGTACTTC,TRBJ2-7,TRBV7-2,-,-
CASSTGQGARETQYF,TGTGCCAGCAGTACCGGACAGGGGGCGCGAGAGACCCAGTACTTC,TRBJ2-5,TRBV2,-,TRBD1
CASSPDSTYEQYF,TGTGCCAGCAGCCCGGACAGCACATACGAGCAGTACTTC,TRBJ2-7,TRBV14,-,-
CASTHSRTSPNEQFF,TGTGCCAGCACCCACAGTCGGACTAGCCCCAATGAGCAGTTCTTC,TRBJ2-1,TRBV6-6,-,TRBD2
CASGTAHYNEQFF,TGTGCCAGCGGGACAGCTCACTACAATGAGCAGTTCTTC,TRBJ2-1,TRBV27,-,TRBD1
CASSLGFGDTQYF,TGTGCCAGCAGCCTTGGGTTCGGGGATACGCAGTATTTT,TRBJ2-3,TRBV9,-,-
CASSTQGATEAFF,TGCGCCAGCAGCACCCAGGGGGCCACTGAAGCTTTCTTT,TRBJ1-1,TRBV5-1,few,TRBD1
CATSRETGRGEKLFF,TGTGCCACCAGCAGAGAAACGGGGCGGGGAGAAAAACTGTTTTTT,TRBJ1-4,TRBV15,-,-
CAIHSTDTQYF,TGTGCCATCCATAGCACAGATACGCAGTATTTT,TRBJ2-3,TRBV6-1,-,-
CASSLLGFSEQYF,TGCGCCAGCAGTCTCCTTGGCTTCTCCGAGCAGTACTTC,TRBJ2-7,TRBV5-1,-,-
CASRLQGSSYEQYF,TGTGCCAGCAGGCTACAGGGTTCCTCCTACGAGCAGTACTTC,TRBJ2-7,TRBV28,-,-
CASSLDPPGLENSPLHF,TGTGCCAGCAGCTTGGACCCACCGGGACTGGAGAATTCACCCCTCCACTTT,TRBJ1-6,TRBV5-4,-,-
CASSSRGIAGDYEQYF,TGTGCCAGCAGCTCCCGGGGGATAGCGGGAGACTACGAGCAGTACTTC,TRBJ2-7,TRBV13,-,TRBD2
CASSSPGGVGYEQYF,TGTGCCAGCAGTTCCCCCGGGGGGGTGGGGTACGAGCAGTACTTC,TRBJ2-7,TRBV6-5,-,TRBD2
CASSSDRVHEQYF,TGTGCCAGCAGCTCCGACAGGGTCCACGAGCAGTACTTC,TRBJ2-7,TRBV7-2,-,TRBD1
CASSLEPMAYEQYF,TGTGCCAGCAGCTTGGAGCCGATGGCCTACGAGCAGTACTTC,TRBJ2-7,TRBV7-6,-,-
CASSLLTSSGYNEQFF,TGCGCCAGCAGCTTACTTACTAGTTCAGGCTACAATGAGCAGTTCTTC,TRBJ2-1,TRBV5-1,-,-